A selection of T cell receptor beta chains follows, all from one sample in a study of T cells in Graves' hyperthyroidism and ophthalmopathy. TCRdb called the multiplex PCR reads again in MiXCR, with one record for every CDR3 protein. The profile shows 190,000 or so distinct CDR3 sequences, about a sixth of them singletons. Sequencing was done on a sample of blood. These receptors were taken from a man aged 40-49 years with Graves' hyperthyroidism. The CDR3 runs from the conserved cysteine through the conserved F or W. The size of a clone is reported for some rows only, either as once, few or many, or as a class for expanded clones.

V: TRBV20-1
size: -
J: TRBJ2-3
CDR3: CSAMPAGGQDTQYF

V: TRBV6-1
size: many
J: TRBJ2-1
CDR3: CASSEGPALDNEQFF

V: TRBV6-1
size: many
J: TRBJ2-1
CDR3: CAIGRGGPGNEQFF

V: TRBV2
size: many
J: TRBJ1-1
CDR3: CASSGWADRANTEAFF

V: TRBV6-1
size: few
J: TRBJ1-5
CDR3: CASTGQGGNQPQHF

V: TRBV7-9
size: many
J: TRBJ2-1
CDR3: CASSPRRSGGYNEQFF

V: TRBV19
size: -
J: TRBJ2-2
CDR3: CASTVRPGSPIGELFF

V: TRBV5-5
size: few
J: TRBJ1-1
CDR3: CASSPQGGGGDTEAFF

V: TRBV20-1
size: -
J: TRBJ2-1
CDR3: CSASGSYNEQFF

V: TRBV6-1
size: few
J: TRBJ2-7
CDR3: CASRAQQGPYYEQYF

V: TRBV12-5
size: -
J: TRBJ1-5
CDR3: CAFIRTDNQPQHF

V: TRBV19
size: -
J: TRBJ1-5
CDR3: CASSLYVNQPQHF

V: TRBV7-2
size: -
J: TRBJ2-3
CDR3: CASSLGLAGVLDTQYF

V: TRBV12-3/TRBV12-4
size: few
J: TRBJ2-3
CDR3: CASSPRKEADTQYF

V: TRBV6-1
size: few
J: TRBJ2-1
CDR3: CASRDGHSYNEQFF

V: TRBV7-9
size: many
J: TRBJ2-6
CDR3: CASSPGTVTSGANVLTF

V: TRBV18
size: many
J: TRBJ1-1
CDR3: CASSPPMDTEAFF

V: TRBV5-1
size: many
J: TRBJ2-5
CDR3: CASSLARVQETQYF

V: TRBV9
size: many
J: TRBJ1-1
CDR3: CASSVESNTEAFF

V: TRBV5-1
size: many
J: TRBJ2-3
CDR3: CASSPQGGGDTQYF

V: TRBV9
size: many
J: TRBJ2-3
CDR3: CASSVTGGYGTDTQYF

V: TRBV3-1
size: -
J: TRBJ2-2
CDR3: CASSRRDLTGELFF

V: TRBV11-2
size: many
J: TRBJ1-4
CDR3: CASSRGDMGEKLFF

V: TRBV7-2
size: -
J: TRBJ1-1
CDR3: CASSLAGAGALATEAFF

V: TRBV4-3
size: few
J: TRBJ1-4
CDR3: CASSQDGRFGEKLFF

V: TRBV5-6
size: -
J: TRBJ2-7
CDR3: CASSFGGSNEQYF

V: TRBV30
size: -
J: TRBJ1-2
CDR3: CAWSSGSGYTF

V: TRBV10-3
size: -
J: TRBJ1-6
CDR3: CAIHRDLNSPPHF

V: TRBV18
size: many
J: TRBJ2-5
CDR3: CASSLMDIGQGIQETQYF

V: TRBV6-1
size: -
J: TRBJ2-1
CDR3: CATTLADSSNEQFF

V: TRBV7-2
size: many
J: TRBJ2-1
CDR3: CASSLGLPGQGANEQFF

V: TRBV11-3
size: few
J: TRBJ2-3
CDR3: CASSPGQGGSTDTQYF

V: TRBV28
size: -
J: TRBJ1-5
CDR3: CASSFITGDHNQPQHF

V: TRBV9
size: many
J: TRBJ1-1
CDR3: CASGGGGNTEAFF

V: TRBV29-1
size: many
J: TRBJ2-3
CDR3: CSVARLADTQYF

V: TRBV6-2/TRBV6-3
size: many
J: TRBJ1-5
CDR3: CATEGQGYNQPQHF

V: TRBV20-1
size: many
J: TRBJ2-7
CDR3: CSAPRSIVQYF

V: TRBV3-1
size: many
J: TRBJ1-1
CDR3: CASSQGWGRTDTEAFF

V: TRBV12-3/TRBV12-4
size: few
J: TRBJ2-1
CDR3: CASSLEITGSGLFNEQFF

V: TRBV27
size: many
J: TRBJ2-2
CDR3: CASSSSGVPGELFF

V: TRBV7-9
size: many
J: TRBJ2-5
CDR3: CASSLEFYREETQYF

V: TRBV6-1
size: -
J: TRBJ1-5
CDR3: CASSRMGHLDSNQPQHF

V: TRBV19
size: -
J: TRBJ2-7
CDR3: CASSSTGGTYEQYF

V: TRBV6-2/TRBV6-3
size: -
J: TRBJ2-2
CDR3: CASSHFSGELFF

V: TRBV2
size: few
J: TRBJ2-7
CDR3: CASTRGMGIYEQYF

V: TRBV10-3
size: many
J: TRBJ2-5
CDR3: CAIRGSGAPGETQYF

V: TRBV20-1
size: many
J: TRBJ1-1
CDR3: CSARGDPNTEAFF

V: TRBV7-3
size: many
J: TRBJ2-3
CDR3: CASSLRTSGGLIDTQYF

V: TRBV20-1
size: few
J: TRBJ2-1
CDR3: CSARDFRGGLHNEQFF

V: TRBV28
size: many
J: TRBJ2-1
CDR3: CASSLRLGGGSQFF

V: TRBV4-3
size: -
J: TRBJ2-2
CDR3: CASSQDGLALSDTGELFF